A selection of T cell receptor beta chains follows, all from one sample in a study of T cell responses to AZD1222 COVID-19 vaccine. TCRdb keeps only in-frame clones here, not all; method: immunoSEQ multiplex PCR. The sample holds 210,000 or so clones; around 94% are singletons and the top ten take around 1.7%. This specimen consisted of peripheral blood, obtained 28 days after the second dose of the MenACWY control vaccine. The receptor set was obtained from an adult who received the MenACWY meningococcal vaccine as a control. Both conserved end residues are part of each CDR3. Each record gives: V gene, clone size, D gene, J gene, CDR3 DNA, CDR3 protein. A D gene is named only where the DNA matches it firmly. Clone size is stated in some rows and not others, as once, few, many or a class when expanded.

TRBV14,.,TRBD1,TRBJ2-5,TGTGCCAGCAGCCAGCCTCGGACAGGTGTCGGACAAGAGACCCAGTACTTC,CASSQPRTGVGQETQYF
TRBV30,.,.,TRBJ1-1,TGTGCCTGGAATCGAGGGGAGAGGAACACTGAAGCTTTCTTT,CAWNRGERNTEAFF
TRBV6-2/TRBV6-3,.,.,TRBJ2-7,TGTGCCAGCAGTTACTCGGTCGGCTACGAGCAGTACTTC,CASSYSVGYEQYF
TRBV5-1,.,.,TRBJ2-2,TGCGCCAGCAGCCCCGGACAGACGAACACCGGGGAGCTGTTTTTT,CASSPGQTNTGELFF
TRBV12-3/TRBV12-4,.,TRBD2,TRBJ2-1,TGTGCCAGCAGTTTAGCGGGAGGGGATGAGCAGTTCTTC,CASSLAGGDEQFF
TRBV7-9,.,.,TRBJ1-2,TGTGCCAGCAGCCCTAGCGGCCGGGGCTCGGGCGGCTACACCTTC,CASSPSGRGSGGYTF
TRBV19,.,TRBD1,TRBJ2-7,TGTGCCAGTAGCCCGGGACAGGGGGGCTACGAGCAGTACTTC,CASSPGQGGYEQYF
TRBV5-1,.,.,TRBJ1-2,TGCGCCAGCAGCTCCGGGGCTAACTATGGCTACACCTTC,CASSSGANYGYTF
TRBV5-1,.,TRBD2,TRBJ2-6,TGCGCCAGCAGCTTGGGGGCGGGAGCAGGGGCCAACGTCCTGACTTTC,CASSLGAGAGANVLTF
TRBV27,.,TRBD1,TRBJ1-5,TGTGCCAGCAGAGGAACAGGGGGTATTGGCAATCAGCCCCAGCATTTT,CASRGTGGIGNQPQHF
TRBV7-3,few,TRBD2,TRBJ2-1,TGTGCCAGCAGCCCACAAAGCGGGAGTACGTACAATGAGCAGTTCTTC,CASSPQSGSTYNEQFF
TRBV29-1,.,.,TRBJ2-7,TGCAGCGTTTTGACAGGATTCTACGAGCAGTACTTC,CSVLTGFYEQYF
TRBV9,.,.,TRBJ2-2,TGTGCCAGCAGCACTCATAGCGGCACCCTCACCGGGGAGCTGTTTTTT,CASSTHSGTLTGELFF
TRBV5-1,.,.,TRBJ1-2,TGCGCCAGCAGCCCATTTGAGGGCGGCGGCTACACCTTC,CASSPFEGGGYTF
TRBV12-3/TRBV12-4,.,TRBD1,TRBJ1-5,TGTGCCAGCAGTCGGACAGGCCATCAGCCCCAGCATTTT,CASSRTGHQPQHF
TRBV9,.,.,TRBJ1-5,TGTGCCAGCAGCGTAGGGGGATATAGCAATCAGCCCCAGCATTTT,CASSVGGYSNQPQHF
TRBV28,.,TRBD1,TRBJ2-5,TGTGCCAGCAGTTTATGGACAGGGCTCCAAGAGACCCAGTACTTC,CASSLWTGLQETQYF
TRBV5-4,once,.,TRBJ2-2,TGTGCCAGCAGCCAACAGGGTATTGGCACCGGGGAGCTGTTTTTT,CASSQQGIGTGELFF
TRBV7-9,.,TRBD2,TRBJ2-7,TGTGCCAGCAGCTCGAAGGCCCCACGGGCGGGAGAGTACTACGAGCAGTACTTC,CASSSKAPRAGEYYEQYF
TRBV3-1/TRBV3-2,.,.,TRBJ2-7,TGTGCCAGCAGCCAAGTAATGGGGGGATACGAGCAGTACTTC,CASSQVMGGYEQYF
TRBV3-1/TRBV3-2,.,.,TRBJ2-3,TGTGCCAGCAGCCAAGATACTGGGGCGGATACGCAGTATTTT,CASSQDTGADTQYF
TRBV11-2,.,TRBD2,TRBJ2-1,TGTGCCAGCAGCGAAAATAGCGGGGTGATTGGTGAGCAGTTCTTC,CASSENSGVIGEQFF
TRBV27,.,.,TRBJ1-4,TGTGCCAGCAGTGGTAGACAGGCGGGTGAAAAACTGTTTTTT,CASSGRQAGEKLFF
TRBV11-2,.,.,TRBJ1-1,TGTGCCAGCAGCCGAAACAACAACAGGGATGAAGCTTTCTTT,CASSRNNNRDEAFF
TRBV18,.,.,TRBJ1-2,TGTGCCAGCTCACCAACAGTAGAACGGAGCGACACCTTC,CASSPTVERSDTF
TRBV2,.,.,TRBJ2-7,TGTGCCAGCAGTCCTCGGGGAGGCGAGCAGTACTTC,CASSPRGGEQYF
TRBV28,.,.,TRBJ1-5,TGTGCCAGCAGGAAGTCCGTCCTACCTCAGCCCCAGCATTTT,CASRKSVLPQPQHF
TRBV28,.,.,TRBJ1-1,TGTGCCAGCAATAAGGGTACTACTGAAGCTTTCTTT,CASNKGTTEAFF
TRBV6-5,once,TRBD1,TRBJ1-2,TGTGCCAGCAGCGCAGGGACAGCTAACTATGGCTACACCTTC,CASSAGTANYGYTF
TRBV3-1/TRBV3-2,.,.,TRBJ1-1,TGTGCCAGCAGCCAAGTTCTAAGCACTGAAGCTTTCTTT,CASSQVLSTEAFF
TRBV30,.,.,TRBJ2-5,TGTGCCTGGCTTCCAATGGGGCAAGGCCAAGAGACCCAGTACTTC,CAWLPMGQGQETQYF
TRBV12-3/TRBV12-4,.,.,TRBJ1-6,TGTGCCAGCGGGACGGGCTACAATTCACCCCTCCACTTT,CASGTGYNSPLHF
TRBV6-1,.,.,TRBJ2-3,TGTGCCAGCAGTGAACTAGCAAGCACAGATACGCAGTATTTT,CASSELASTDTQYF